This TCR beta chain was identified during a study of T cells in Graves' hyperthyroidism and ophthalmopathy. Study-level points and caveats: The model anticipated ophthalmopathy a median 6.5 months pre-onset.

Many counts were recorded for this clonotype. Its antigen is currently unknown. Newly diagnosed hyperthyroidism, duration under 2 months, in patients aged 18 to 65. Orbital computed tomography, thyroid ultrasound, serum thyroxine and TRAb, and clinical symptoms together informed the diagnoses. Trimming cost V 6 bases and J 3 bases, with 12 bases left between them. Looked up from germline, CDR1 is SEHNR and CDR2 is FQNEAQ (reference sequence). The CDR3 is 13 residues long. Researchers took RNA transcripts and amplified the TCR beta CDR3 regions from them. HTBI primers drove first-round RT-PCR of the TCR CDR3. MiXCR, applied by TCRdb to the multiplex PCR reads, yields one record per CDR3 protein. The table lists about 130,000 distinct CDR3 sequences, approximately 20% of them singletons.

The receptor was derived from a woman aged 45-65 years with Graves' hyperthyroidism that later progressed to Graves' ophthalmopathy. This chain uses TRBV7-9 with TRBJ2-7, with D unresolved. The sequenced sample was blood. Written as DNA, the CDR3 is TGTGCCAGCAGTTACGCCTCGGTCTACGAGCAGTACTTC. Translating gives CASSYASVYEQYF.